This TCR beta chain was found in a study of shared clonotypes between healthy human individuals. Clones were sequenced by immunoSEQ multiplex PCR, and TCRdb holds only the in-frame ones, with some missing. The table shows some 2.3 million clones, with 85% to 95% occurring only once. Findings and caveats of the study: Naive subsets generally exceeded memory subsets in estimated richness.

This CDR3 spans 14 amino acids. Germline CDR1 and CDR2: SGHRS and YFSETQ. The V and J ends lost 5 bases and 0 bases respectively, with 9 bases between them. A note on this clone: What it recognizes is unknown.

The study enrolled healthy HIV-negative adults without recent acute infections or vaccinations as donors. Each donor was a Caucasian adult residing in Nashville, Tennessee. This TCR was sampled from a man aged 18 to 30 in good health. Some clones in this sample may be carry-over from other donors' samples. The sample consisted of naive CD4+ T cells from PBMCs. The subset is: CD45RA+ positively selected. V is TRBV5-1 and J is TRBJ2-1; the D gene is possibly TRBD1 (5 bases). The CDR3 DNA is TGCGCCAGCAGGGACATGAGCTCCTACAATGAGCAGTTCTTC. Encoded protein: CASRDMSSYNEQFF.